The T cell receptor beta chain under discussion was sequenced for a study of control samples from healthy donors and cancer patients. TCRdb's table, derived via immunoSEQ multiplex PCR, lists solely in-frame clones and lacks some. The top ten clones hold roughly 2.6% of a sample with around 110,000 clones, over 85% of them seen once. This CDR3 comprises 14 residues. Germline loops: CDR1 KGHDR, CDR2 SFDVKD. V shed 4 bases and J shed 8 bases, with 16 bases lying between them. Sequenced: blood. The gene calls are TRBV24-1 and TRBJ1-2, with D unresolved. The source of this sequence is a young man in good health. This CDR3 reads CATSDVYWTGGYTF. The CDR3 nucleotides are TGTGCCACCAGTGACGTCTATTGGACTGGGGGCTACACCTTC.